This section outlines one T cell receptor (beta chain) sequence together with its context. As yet, its antigen is unknown. This entry is derived from a study of T cell responses to AZD1222 COVID-19 vaccine. Whole-study findings and limits: Spike-specific TCR breadth and depth grew following two AZD1222 doses. There were repertoire samples only from the period after the peak T cell response.

There are 13 residues in the CDR3. Germline values: CDR1 MNHEY, CDR2 SVGAGI. V was pared by 5 bases and J by 3 bases, with 2 bases of the junction left unmatched. Sequencing was performed with immunoSEQ multiplex PCR; in TCRdb, only in-frame clones are kept and a portion is missing. The table includes roughly 100,000 clones, about 93% detected once. Material: peripheral blood, obtained on day 0 of AZD1222 vaccination. The chain employs TRBV6-5 and TRBJ2-7; TRBD1 matches 9 bases. The TCR originated in an adult in good health. The CDR3, as DNA: TGTGCCAGCAGTAAGACAGGGGGCTACGAGCAGTACTTC. It is translated as CASSKTGGYEQYF.